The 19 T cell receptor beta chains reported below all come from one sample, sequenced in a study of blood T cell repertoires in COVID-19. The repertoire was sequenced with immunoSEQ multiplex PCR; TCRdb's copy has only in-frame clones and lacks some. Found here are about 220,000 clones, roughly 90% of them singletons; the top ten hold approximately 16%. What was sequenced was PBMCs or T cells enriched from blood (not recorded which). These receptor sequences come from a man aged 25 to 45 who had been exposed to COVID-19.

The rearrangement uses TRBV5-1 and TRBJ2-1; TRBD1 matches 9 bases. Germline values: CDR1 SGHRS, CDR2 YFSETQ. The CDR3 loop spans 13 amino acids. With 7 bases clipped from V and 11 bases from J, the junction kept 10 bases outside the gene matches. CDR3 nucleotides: TGCGCCAGCGGCCGGGACAGGGTAGACCAGCAGTTCTTC. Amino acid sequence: CASGRDRVDQQFF.

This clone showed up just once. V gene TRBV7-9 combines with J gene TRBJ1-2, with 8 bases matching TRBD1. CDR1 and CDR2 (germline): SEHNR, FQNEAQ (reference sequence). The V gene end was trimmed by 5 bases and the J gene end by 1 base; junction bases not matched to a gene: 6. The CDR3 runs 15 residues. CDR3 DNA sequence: TGTGCCAGCAGCCGACCGGGACAGGTTAACTATGGCTACACCTTC. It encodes CASSRPGQVNYGYTF. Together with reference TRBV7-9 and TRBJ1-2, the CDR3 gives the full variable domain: DTGVSQNPRHKITKRGQNVTFRCDPISEHNRLYWYRQTLGQGPEFLTYFQNEAQLEKSRLLSDRFSAERPKGSFSTLEIQRTEQGDSAMYLCASSRPGQVNYGYTFGSGTRLTVV.

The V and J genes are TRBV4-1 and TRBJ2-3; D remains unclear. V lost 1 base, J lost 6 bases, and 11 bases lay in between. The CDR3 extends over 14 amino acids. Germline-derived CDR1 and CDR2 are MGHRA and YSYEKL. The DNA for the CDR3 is TGCGCCAGCAGCCAAGTGCCCCCCGGGGATACGCAGTATTTT. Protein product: CASSQVPPGDTQYF.

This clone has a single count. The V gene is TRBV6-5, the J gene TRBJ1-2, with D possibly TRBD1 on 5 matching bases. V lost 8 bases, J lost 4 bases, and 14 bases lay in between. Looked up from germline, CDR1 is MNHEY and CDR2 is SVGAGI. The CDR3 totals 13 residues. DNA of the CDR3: TGTGCCAGCGGTCAGCAGGGAGGCTATGGCTACACCTTC. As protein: CASGQQGGYGYTF.

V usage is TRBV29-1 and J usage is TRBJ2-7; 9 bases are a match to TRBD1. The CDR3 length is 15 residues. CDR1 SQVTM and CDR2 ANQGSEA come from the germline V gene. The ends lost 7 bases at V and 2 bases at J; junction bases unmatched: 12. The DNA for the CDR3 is TGCAGCGGAGCCGGTGGGGGACAGGGAGCCTACGAGCAGTACTTC. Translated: CSGAGGGQGAYEQYF.

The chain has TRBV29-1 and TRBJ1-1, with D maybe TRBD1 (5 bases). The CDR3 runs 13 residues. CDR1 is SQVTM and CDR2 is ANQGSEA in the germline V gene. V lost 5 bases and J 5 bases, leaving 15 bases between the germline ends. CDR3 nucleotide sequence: TGCAGCGTTTTGGGTAAGCGGGGGACTGAAGCTTTCTTT. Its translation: CSVLGKRGTEAFF.

CDR3 sequence reads: CASTRGLNSPLHF. The DNA of the CDR3 is TGTGCCAGCACCCGAGGTTTAAATTCACCCCTCCACTTT. The chain recombines TRBV11-2 with TRBJ1-6; no definite D call. Germline V gives CDR1 SGHAT, CDR2 FQNNGV. The ends were cut back, 7 bases at V and 7 bases at J, with 11 bases in the middle. The CDR3 consists of 13 residues.

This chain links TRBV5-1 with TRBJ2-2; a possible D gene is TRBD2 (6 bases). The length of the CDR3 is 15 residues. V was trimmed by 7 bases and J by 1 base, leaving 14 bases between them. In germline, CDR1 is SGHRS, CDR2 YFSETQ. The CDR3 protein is CASGQGLLNTGELFF. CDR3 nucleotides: TGCGCCAGCGGGCAGGGACTCCTGAACACCGGGGAGCTGTTTTTT.

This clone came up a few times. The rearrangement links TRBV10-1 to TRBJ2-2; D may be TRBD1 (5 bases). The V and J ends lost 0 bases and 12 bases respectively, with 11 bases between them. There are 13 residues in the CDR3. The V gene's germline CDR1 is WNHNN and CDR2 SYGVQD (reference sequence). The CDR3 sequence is CASSESGRAKLFF. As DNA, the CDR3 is TGCGCCAGCAGTGAGTCTGGCAGGGCAAAGCTGTTTTTT.

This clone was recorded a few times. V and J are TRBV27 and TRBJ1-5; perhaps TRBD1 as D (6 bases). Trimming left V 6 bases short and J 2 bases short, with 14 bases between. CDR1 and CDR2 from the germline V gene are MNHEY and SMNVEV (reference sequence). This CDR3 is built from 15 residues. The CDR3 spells CASRPRDIGNQPQHF. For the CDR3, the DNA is TGTGCCAGCAGACCCCGGGACATCGGCAATCAGCCCCAGCATTTT.

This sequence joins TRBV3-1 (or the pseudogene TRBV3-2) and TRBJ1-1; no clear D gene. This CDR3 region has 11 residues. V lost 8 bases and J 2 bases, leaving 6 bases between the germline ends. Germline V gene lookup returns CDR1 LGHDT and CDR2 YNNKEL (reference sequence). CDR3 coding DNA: TGTGCCAGCTCTATAAACACTGAAGCTTTCTTT. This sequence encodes CASSINTEAFF.

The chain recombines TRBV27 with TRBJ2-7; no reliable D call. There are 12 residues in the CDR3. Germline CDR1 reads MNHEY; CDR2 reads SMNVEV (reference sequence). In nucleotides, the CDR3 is TGTGCGAATATACGAAACAACTACGAGCAGTACTTC. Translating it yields CANIRNNYEQYF.

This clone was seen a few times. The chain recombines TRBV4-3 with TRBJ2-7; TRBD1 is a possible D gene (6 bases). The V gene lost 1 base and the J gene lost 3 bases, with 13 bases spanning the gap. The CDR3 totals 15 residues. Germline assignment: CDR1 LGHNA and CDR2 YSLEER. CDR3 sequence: CASSQGAGQYYEQYF. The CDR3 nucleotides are TGCGCCAGCAGCCAAGGAGCAGGACAGTACTACGAGCAGTACTTC.

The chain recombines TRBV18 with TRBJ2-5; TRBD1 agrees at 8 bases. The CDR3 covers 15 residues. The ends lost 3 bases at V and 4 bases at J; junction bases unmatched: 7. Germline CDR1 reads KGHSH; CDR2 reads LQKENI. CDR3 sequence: CASSPATGAPETQYF. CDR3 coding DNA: TGTGCCAGCTCACCGGCGACAGGGGCCCCAGAGACCCAGTACTTC.

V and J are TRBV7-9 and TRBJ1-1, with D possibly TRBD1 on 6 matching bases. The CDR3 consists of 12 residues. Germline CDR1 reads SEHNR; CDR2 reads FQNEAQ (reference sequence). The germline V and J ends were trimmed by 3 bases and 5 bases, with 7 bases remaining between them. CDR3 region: CASSFTGTEAFF. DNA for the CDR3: TGTGCCAGCAGCTTCACAGGGACTGAAGCTTTCTTT.

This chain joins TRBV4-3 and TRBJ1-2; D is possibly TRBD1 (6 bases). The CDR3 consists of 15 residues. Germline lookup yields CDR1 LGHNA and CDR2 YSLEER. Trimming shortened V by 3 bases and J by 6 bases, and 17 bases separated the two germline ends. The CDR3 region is CASSQANRVLDGYTF. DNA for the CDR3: TGCGCCAGCAGCCAGGCTAACAGGGTTTTAGATGGCTACACCTTC.

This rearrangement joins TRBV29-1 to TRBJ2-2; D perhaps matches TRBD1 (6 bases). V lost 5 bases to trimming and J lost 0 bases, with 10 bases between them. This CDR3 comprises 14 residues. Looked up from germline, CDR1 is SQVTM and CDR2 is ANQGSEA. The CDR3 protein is CSVLNRANTGELFF. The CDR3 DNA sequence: TGCAGCGTTTTGAACAGGGCGAACACCGGGGAGCTGTTTTTT.

Here the CDR3 reads CASSVGGTDTQYF. The CDR3 region has the DNA TGTGCCAGCAGCGTAGGGGGCACAGATACGCAGTATTTT. The chain recombines TRBV7-3 with TRBJ2-3; TRBD1 might be the D (5 bases). The CDR3 contains 13 residues. V was pared by 5 bases and J by 1 base, with 7 bases between. Germline V gene lookup returns CDR1 SGHTA and CDR2 FQGTGA.

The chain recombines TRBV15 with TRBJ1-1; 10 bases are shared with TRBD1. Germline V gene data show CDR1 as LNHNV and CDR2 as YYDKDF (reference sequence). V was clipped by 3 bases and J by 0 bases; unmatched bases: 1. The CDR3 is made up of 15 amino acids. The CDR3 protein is CATSRGQGLNTEAFF. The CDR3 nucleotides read TGTGCCACCAGCAGGGGACAGGGGTTGAACACTGAAGCTTTCTTT.